These 31 T cell receptor beta chains came from one sample sequenced in a study of cytomegalovirus exposure and HLA in healthy donors. The PCR contained 60 Vbeta and 13 Jbeta primers. Sequencing was performed with immunoSEQ multiplex PCR; in TCRdb, only in-frame clones are kept and a portion is missing. The data hold around 160,000 clones, with about 80% observed a single time. The specimen was PBMCs. The receptors stem from a man between 18 and 29 years old in good health and CMV-seropositive.

There are a few counts of this clone. The chain links TRBV27 to TRBJ2-5; 10 bases are a match to TRBD2. V gave up 6 bases and J gave up 7 bases; unmatched junction bases: 11. There are 15 residues in the CDR3. CDR1 is MNHEY, CDR2 SMNVEV, per germline (reference sequence). This CDR3 is CASSLLAGESGTQYF. CDR3 coding DNA: TGTGCCAGCAGCCTTCTAGCGGGAGAGTCGGGGACCCAGTACTTC.

The rearrangement links TRBV7-2 to TRBJ1-2; TRBD1 matches at 8 bases. The J segment lost 8 bases and the V segment lost 0 bases, leaving 5 bases of the junction unmatched. CDR1 is SGHTA, CDR2 FQGNSA, per germline. The CDR3 extends over 14 amino acids. In nucleotides, the CDR3 is TGTGCCAGCAGCTTAGCCCAGGGGGCGGAGGGCTACACCTTC. Translating gives CASSLAQGAEGYTF.

This clone was observed many times. The chain links TRBV2 to TRBJ2-7; no definite D call. The CDR3 totals 12 residues. Between the trimmed V and J ends, which lost 7 bases and 2 bases, there was a span of 9 bases. Per germline, CDR1 SNHLY and CDR2 FYNNEI. The CDR3 loop is CASMVRTYEQYF. The CDR3 DNA reads as TGTGCCAGCATGGTCAGGACCTACGAGCAGTACTTC.

The rearrangement joins TRBV25-1 to TRBJ2-1, with a tentative D call TRBD2 (6 bases). Looked up from germline, CDR1 is MGHDK and CDR2 is SYGVNS. V lost 2 bases, J lost 5 bases, and 13 bases lay in between. The CDR3 sequence is 15 residues long. For the CDR3, the DNA is TGTGCCAGCAGTGAAGGGTGGGGGGTCGACAATGAGCAGTTCTTC. Translating it yields CASSEGWGVDNEQFF.

With regard to this clone: Germline is not matched at one junction end, which may reflect a read error. The chain is built from TRBV2 and TRBJ2-1, with TRBD2 identical over 7 bases. Germline-derived CDR1 and CDR2 are SNHLY and FYNNEI. The CDR3 contains 15 residues. The CDR3 coding sequence is TGTGCCAGTAGTGAAGGTTCTAGCGGCTACAATGAGCAGTTCTTC. This codes for CASSEGSSGYNEQFF.

The chain is built from TRBV2 and TRBJ1-3, with D possibly being TRBD1 (5 bases). The CDR3 is made up of 14 amino acids. The germline gives CDR1 SNHLY, CDR2 FYNNEI. The V end was cut by 6 bases, the J end by 0 bases, with 9 bases between. This CDR3 reads CASRRDYSGNTIYF. The CDR3 nucleotides are TGTGCCAGCAGGCGGGACTACTCTGGAAACACCATATATTTT.

This chain joins TRBV5-6 and TRBJ1-1, with 8 bases fitting TRBD1. The V gene's germline CDR1 is SGHDT and CDR2 YYEEEE. The CDR3 is 12 residues long. The trim removed 4 bases at V and 7 bases at J, leaving 3 bases unmatched. In DNA form, the CDR3 reads TGTGCCAGCAGCCTGACAGGGGTTGAAGCTTTCTTT. As protein: CASSLTGVEAFF. Combining the CDR3 with reference TRBV5-6 and TRBJ1-1 gives the whole variable domain DAGVTQSPTHLIKTRGQQVTLRCSPKSGHDTVSWYQQALGQGPQFIFQYYEEEERQRGNFPDRFSGHQFPNYSSELNVNALLLGDSALYLCASSLTGVEAFFGQGTRLTVV.

Only one count was recorded for this clone. The V and J genes are TRBV11-2 and TRBJ2-3; D is unresolved. The CDR3 totals 12 residues. Germline assignment: CDR1 SGHAT and CDR2 FQNNGV. V lost 3 bases and J lost 4, with 5 bases in between. Written as DNA, the CDR3 is TGTGCCAGCAGCTTTCTCGCAGATACGCAGTATTTT. It is translated as CASSFLADTQYF.

This rearrangement joins TRBV6-1 to TRBJ1-1; tentative D call: TRBD1 (5 bases). Trimming removed 4 bases from V and 4 bases from J, with 10 bases in between. Germline loops: CDR1 MNHNS, CDR2 SASEGT. The CDR3 loop spans 13 amino acids. CDR3 loop: CASSAQGGTEAFF. DNA of the CDR3: TGTGCCAGCAGTGCCCAGGGTGGCACTGAAGCTTTCTTT.

There are a few counts of this clone. The chain uses TRBV9 and TRBJ1-1; D is uncertain. CDR1 SGDLS and CDR2 YYNGEE come from the germline V gene. V gave up 3 bases and J gave up 6 bases, with 24 bases separating them. CDR3 size: 17 residues. The CDR3 loop is CASSADSPPLPRAEAFF. DNA for the CDR3: TGTGCCAGCAGCGCCGACTCGCCCCCTTTACCTCGCGCTGAAGCTTTCTTT.

This chain connects TRBV6-5 to TRBJ1-5, with TRBD1 as a possible D gene (6 bases). Germline loops: CDR1 MNHEY, CDR2 SVGAGI. The CDR3 is 14 residues long. V shed 5 bases and J shed 6 bases, with 14 bases lying between them. The CDR3 is CASSPQGPGQPQHF. The CDR3 coding sequence is TGTGCCAGCAGTCCACAGGGCCCAGGTCAGCCCCAGCATTTT.

The rearrangement joins TRBV2 to TRBJ1-5; 10 bases agree with TRBD1. Germline V CDR1 and CDR2: SNHLY, FYNNEI. The junction had 2 bases not matched to a gene; V was cut back by 6 bases and J by 6 bases. The CDR3 spans 13 residues. CDR3 loop: CASRDRGAQPQHF. In nucleotides, the CDR3 is TGTGCCAGCAGGGACAGGGGGGCTCAGCCCCAGCATTTT.

J is TRBJ2-5 and V is TRBV5-1; TRBD1 matches 11 bases. Trimming at V came to 0 bases and at J to 11 bases, leaving 9 bases not matched to a gene. This CDR3 has 15 amino acids. Germline V gene lookup returns CDR1 SGHRS and CDR2 YFSETQ. CDR3 DNA: TGCGCCAGCAGCTTGGGGACAGGGGGCGTTATAGAGCAGTACTTC. Amino acids: CASSLGTGGVIEQYF.

The count of this clone is one. The genes are TRBV7-6 and TRBJ1-1; TRBD1 is a possible D gene (6 bases). This CDR3 is 13 amino acids long. Trimming stripped 10 bases from V and 6 bases from J, with 18 bases between. The germline V gene encodes CDR1 SGHVS and CDR2 FNYEAQ. The CDR3 loop is CATDRNLTPEAFF. CDR3 sequence (DNA): TGTGCCACGGACAGAAACCTTACCCCTGAAGCTTTCTTT.

For the CDR3, the DNA is TGTGCCAGCAGCCCCGGGGGGAGTGGGGCTTCCTACGAGCAGTACTTC. Residues: CASSPGGSGASYEQYF. The chain joins TRBV5-4 to TRBJ2-7, with 7 bases lining up with TRBD2. The length of the CDR3 is 16 residues. Germline trimming cut 4 bases from V and 1 base from J; bases unmatched to any gene: 11. Germline-derived CDR1 and CDR2 are SGHNT and YYREEE (reference sequence).

The CDR3 protein is CASSLALLYNEQFF. Here the CDR3 DNA reads TGCGCCAGCAGCTTGGCACTGCTATACAATGAGCAGTTCTTC. This chain connects TRBV5-1 to TRBJ2-1; D is unresolved. V dropped 0 bases and J dropped 4 bases, with 8 bases sitting between them. Germline V gene data show CDR1 as SGHRS and CDR2 as YFSETQ. The CDR3 is 14 amino acids.

The J gene is TRBJ2-2, the V gene TRBV6-4; D is undetermined. The germline CDR1 and CDR2 sequences are MRHNA and SNTAGT. The V gene lost 2 bases and the J gene lost 5 bases, with 9 bases spanning the gap. The CDR3 has 14 residues. The CDR3 is CASSDRASTGELFF. CDR3 nucleotides: TGTGCCAGCAGTGACCGCGCGAGTACCGGGGAGCTGTTTTTT.

The table lists this clone with a few counts. This chain links TRBV15 with TRBJ1-1, with D unresolved. Germline V CDR1 and CDR2: LNHNV, YYDKDF (reference sequence). The CDR3 loop spans 16 amino acids. Trimming pared 0 bases from V and 0 bases from J, leaving 11 bases between. In DNA, the CDR3 is TGTGCCACCAGCAGAGATGGAGGCAGGTTGAACACTGAAGCTTTCTTT. Its protein is CATSRDGGRLNTEAFF.

V usage is TRBV27 and J usage is TRBJ2-3; perhaps TRBD2 as D (6 bases). The V gene's germline CDR1 is MNHEY and CDR2 SMNVEV (reference sequence). The CDR3 consists of 12 residues. V was pared by 4 bases and J by 5 bases, with 7 bases between. CDR3 in amino acids: CASSYGGDTQYF. The CDR3 bases are TGTGCCAGCAGTTACGGGGGAGATACGCAGTATTTT.

The CDR3 DNA reads as TGCGCCAGCAGTGATCTAGGCCTCGGGTACGAGCAGTACTTC. Protein sequence: CASSDLGLGYEQYF. The chain carries TRBV10-1 and TRBJ2-7; D gene uncertain. Per germline, CDR1 WNHNN and CDR2 SYGVQD (reference sequence). V lost 3 bases, J lost 4 bases, and 13 bases lay in between. This CDR3 has 14 residues.

The V call is TRBV19, the J call TRBJ2-1, with TRBD1 as a possible D gene (6 bases). Trimming took 11 bases from V and 10 from J, leaving 15 bases between them. Germline CDR1 and CDR2: LNHDA and SQIVND (reference sequence). The CDR3 is made up of 11 amino acids. CDR3 DNA: TGTGCCGCATCTAGGGGGTTAGAGCAGTTCTTC. As protein: CAASRGLEQFF. Full variable domain (remainder filled in from reference TRBV19 and TRBJ2-1): DGGITQSPKYLFRKEGQNVTLSCEQNLNHDAMYWYRQDPGQGLRLIYYSQIVNDFQKGDIAEGYSVSREKKESFPLTVTSAQKNPTAFYLCAASRGLEQFFGPGTRLTVL.

V usage is TRBV29-1 and J usage is TRBJ1-2, with unresolved D. The germline V gene encodes CDR1 SQVTM and CDR2 ANQGSEA. CDR3 length: 12 amino acids. V was trimmed by 4 bases and J by 7 bases, leaving 13 bases between them. As DNA, the CDR3 is TGCAGCGTTGTTGCGGGGAGAGGTGGCTACACCTTC. This encodes CSVVAGRGGYTF. Full variable domain (rest looked up from reference TRBV29-1 and TRBJ1-2): SAVISQKPSRDICQRGTSLTIQCQVDSQVTMMFWYRQQPGQSLTLIATANQGSEATYESGFVIDKFPISRPNLTFSTLTVSNMSPEDSSIYLCSVVAGRGGYTFGSGTRLTVV.

This clone came up once. The chain links TRBV4-1 to TRBJ2-2; D remains unclear. Between the trimmed V and J ends, which lost 2 bases and 1 base, there was a span of 17 bases. The CDR3 spans 18 residues. Looked up from germline, CDR1 is MGHRA and CDR2 is YSYEKL. CDR3 protein: CASSQFGQLTLNTGELFF. The CDR3 nucleotides read TGCGCCAGCAGCCAATTTGGGCAGTTAACCCTGAACACCGGGGAGCTGTTTTTT.

The chain carries TRBV11-3 and TRBJ2-7; TRBD1 might be the D (5 bases). V lost 1 base to trimming and J lost 3 bases, with 7 bases between them. This CDR3 contains 13 residues. Germline lookup yields CDR1 SGHNT and CDR2 YENEEA. The CDR3 loop is CASSLGGSYEQYF. CDR3 nucleotides: TGTGCCAGCAGCTTAGGGGGCAGCTACGAGCAGTACTTC. Supplemented by reference TRBV11-3 and TRBJ2-7, the full variable domain reads EAGVVQSPRYKIIEKKQPVAFWCNPISGHNTLYWYLQNLGQGPELLIRYENEEAVDDSQLPKDRFSAERLKGVDSTLKIQPAELGDSAVYLCASSLGGSYEQYFGPGTRLTVT.

This clone was observed once. The chain uses TRBV19 and TRBJ1-1, with 10 bases that match TRBD1. The ends lost 8 bases at V and 4 bases at J; junction bases unmatched: 10. Germline CDR1 is LNHDA and CDR2 is SQIVND (reference sequence). The CDR3 is made up of 15 amino acids. The CDR3 DNA reads TGTGCCAGTCACAGGACAGGGGGTCTTTCCACTGAAGCTTTCTTT. Encoded protein: CASHRTGGLSTEAFF.

This chain uses TRBV9 with TRBJ2-3, with 7 positions matching TRBD2. The germline V gene has CDR1 SGDLS and CDR2 YYNGEE. The V and J ends lost 0 bases and 4 bases, in that order; junction bases with no gene match: 8. This CDR3 comprises 16 residues. Here the CDR3 DNA reads TGTGCCAGCAGCGTAGAATCGGCGGGAGTCGCAGATACGCAGTATTTT. Protein sequence: CASSVESAGVADTQYF.

This rearrangement joins TRBV4-3 to TRBJ2-2, with TRBD2 identical over 7 bases. J gave up 6 bases and V 1 base, and 2 bases lay outside the gene matches. The CDR3 sequence is 14 residues long. CDR1 LGHNA and CDR2 YSLEER come from the germline V gene. The CDR3 loop is CASSQGREAGELFF. The CDR3 DNA reads as TGCGCCAGCAGCCAAGGCCGGGAGGCCGGGGAGCTGTTTTTT.

This clone was seen just once. This chain uses TRBV9 with TRBJ1-5; unclear D gene. Germline V gene lookup returns CDR1 SGDLS and CDR2 YYNGEE. V was shortened by 7 bases and J by 2 bases, with 13 bases between the two germline ends. There are 14 residues in the CDR3. The CDR3 nucleotides are TGTGCCAGCTCCCCGGGGTCGGGCAATCAGCCCCAGCATTTT. Translation: CASSPGSGNQPQHF.

This clone showed up just once. The V call is TRBV6-6, the J call TRBJ2-7, with 12 nucleotides matching TRBD2. The V gene end was trimmed by 2 bases and the J gene end by 5 bases; junction bases not matched to a gene: 4. This CDR3 comprises 15 residues. CDR1 MNHNY and CDR2 SVGAGI come from the germline V gene (reference sequence). The CDR3 sequence: CASSYPASGRDEQYF. The CDR3 region has the DNA TGTGCCAGCAGTTACCCGGCTAGCGGGAGGGACGAGCAGTACTTC.

V is TRBV28 and J is TRBJ2-5, with TRBD2 matching 14 bases. Trimming removed 4 bases from V and 5 bases from J; junction bases left unmatched: 9. CDR3 length: 17 residues. Per the germline V gene, CDR1 is MDHEN and CDR2 is SYDVKM. The CDR3, as DNA: TGTGCCAGCAGTTCACGTGGGACTAGCGGGAGTCATGAGACCCAGTACTTC. Amino acid sequence: CASSSRGTSGSHETQYF.

The chain has TRBV6-5 and TRBJ2-1, with 8 bases fitting TRBD2. Unmatched junction bases numbered 6, after V lost 5 bases and J lost 6 bases. The CDR3 is made up of 14 amino acids. Germline V CDR1 and CDR2: MNHEY, SVGAGI. CDR3 bases: TGTGCCAGCAGTAGCGCGGGGGGATTCAATGAGCAGTTCTTC. It yields the protein CASSSAGGFNEQFF.